The 31 T cell receptor beta chains presented below share a single source sample, sequenced in a study of tissue T cells after allogeneic stem cell transplantation. Some clones are missing from TCRdb's copy, which holds only in-frame ones; the method was immunoSEQ multiplex PCR. The sample includes approximately 20,000 clones, around 63% of them seen just once. The sequenced material came from blood. These receptors all come from a female BALB/c mouse in good health. The MHC haplotype recorded for the strain is H2-d.

About this clone: Gene names are the mouse ones. The read stops 1 residue short of the end of the CDR3; the missing end is completed from the germline J gene. V is TRBV20 and J is TRBJ2-4, with a weak D call TRBD1 (6 bases). CDR1 is GFQATS and CDR2 is STVNSAI in the germline V gene. This CDR3 spans 13 amino acids. The V end was cut by 5 bases, the J end by 1 base, with 10 bases between. CDR3 DNA (partial): TGTGGTGCTTCCCGACAGGGTCAAAACACCTTGTAC. Translated: CGASRQGQNTLY. The CDR3 as a whole reads CGASRQGQNTLYF. Drawing the rest from reference TRBV20 and TRBJ2-4, the complete variable domain is GALVYQYPRRTICKSGTSMRMECQAVGFQATSVAWYRQSPQKTFELIALSTVNSAIKYEQNFTQEKFPISHPNLSFSSMTVLNAYLEDRGLYLCGASRQGQNTLYFGAGTRLSVL.

About this clone itself: Here the gene names and germline are mouse. Read data end 1 residue before the CDR3 end; the end is taken from the germline J gene. This CDR3 is also generated by other DNA sequences in the sample. J is TRBJ1-1 and V is TRBV14; 8 bases line up with TRBD1. Per germline, CDR1 SGHDT and CDR2 FRDEAV. The length of the CDR3 is 14 residues. J was trimmed by 1 base and V by 5 bases; bases with no gene match: 4. The CDR3 spells CASSPGTGNTEVFF. The part of the CDR3 DNA that was read is TGTGCCAGCAGCCCCGGGACAGGGAACACAGAAGTCTTC.

Remarks on this clone: The germline and genes are mouse ones. The read ends 1 residue before the CDR3 terminus; that terminus is restored from the germline J gene. The rearrangement links TRBV2 to TRBJ2-4; no definite D call. The CDR3 spans 14 residues. In germline, CDR1 is LGHNA, CDR2 YSYQKL. V lost 0 bases to trimming and J lost 2 bases, with 6 bases between them. The CDR3 is CASSQEGAQNTLYF. The sequenced part of the CDR3 DNA is TGTGCCAGCAGCCAAGAAGGAGCTCAAAACACCTTGTAC.

Only one count was recorded for this clone. Gene and germline names: mouse. The observed sequence ends 1 residue before the CDR3 terminus, with the missing tail filled in from the germline J gene. The chain employs TRBV19 and TRBJ2-4, with TRBD1 identical over 7 bases. Germline CDR1 reads FNHDT; CDR2 reads SITEND (reference sequence). This CDR3 is 14 amino acids long. The ends lost 6 bases at V and 0 bases at J; junction bases unmatched: 4. The CDR3 DNA, read in part, is TGTGCCAGCAAAGACAGGGCTAGTCAAAACACCTTGTAC. Translation: CASKDRASQNTLY. Given in full, the CDR3 is CASKDRASQNTLYF.

Turning to this clone: Mouse names are used for the genes. The read ends 1 residue early relative to the CDR3; the germline J gene fills the gap. The chain joins TRBV29 to TRBJ2-1; 12 bases map to TRBD1. In germline, CDR1 is MSHET, CDR2 SYDVDS. The J segment lost 5 bases and the V segment lost 5 bases, leaving 1 base of the junction unmatched. The CDR3 is made up of 14 amino acids. CDR3: CASSRDRGHAEQFF. CDR3 DNA (partial): TGTGCTAGCAGTCGGGACAGGGGGCATGCTGAGCAGTTC. Using reference TRBV29 and TRBJ2-1 for the parts outside the CDR3, the full variable domain is DMKVTQMPRYLIKRMGENVLLECGQDMSHETMYWYRQDPGLGLQLIYISYDVDSNSEGDIPKGYRVSRKKREHFSLILDSAKTNQTSVYFCASSRDRGHAEQFFGPGTRLTVL.

Regarding this clone: Gene names and germline refer to mouse. The DNA ends 1 residue before the CDR3 does, and the rest of the CDR3 is filled in from the germline J gene. V usage is TRBV13-2 and J usage is TRBJ2-7; TRBD2 aligns across 9 bases. The CDR3 contains 14 residues. The junction had 4 bases not matched to a gene; V was cut back by 3 bases and J by 3 bases. Germline CDR1 and CDR2: NNHNN and SYGAGS (reference sequence). CDR3 residues: CASGASWGGYEQYF. The covered CDR3 bases are TGTGCCAGCGGTGCCTCCTGGGGGGGCTATGAACAGTAC.

This clone was recorded once. Gene names are mouse gene names. The missing CDR3 end, 1 residue past where the read stops, is filled in from the germline J gene. This chain links TRBV19 with TRBJ2-3; TRBD2 agrees at 10 bases. Germline V lookup: CDR1 FNHDT, CDR2 SITEND (reference sequence). V trimming: 3 bases; J trimming: 1 base; junction bases outside the gene matches: 5. This CDR3 is 16 amino acids long. The CDR3 sequence is CASSRAGGAGAETLYF. Partial CDR3 DNA: TGTGCCAGCAGTAGAGCTGGGGGGGCGGGTGCAGAAACGCTGTAT.

On this clone itself: Gene names denote mouse genes. The CDR3 extends 1 residue past the end of the read, so its final part is completed from the germline J gene. This chain connects TRBV2 to TRBJ2-3, with 10 nucleotides matching TRBD2. Trimming took 1 base from V and 0 from J; bases not matched to a gene: 10. The germline gives CDR1 LGHNA, CDR2 YSYQKL. The CDR3 spans 19 residues. Incomplete CDR3 DNA: TGTGCCAGCAGCCAAGGGCGACTGGGGGGCTTCTCTAGTGCAGAAACGCTGTAT. Residues: CASSQGRLGGFSSAETLY. The complete CDR3 reads CASSQGRLGGFSSAETLYF.

Turning to this clone: Here the gene names and germline are mouse. The CDR3 end lies 1 residue beyond the end of the read and is filled in from the germline J gene. This chain uses TRBV13-1 with TRBJ2-5, with TRBD1 as a possible D gene (5 bases). Germline lookup yields CDR1 NSHNY and CDR2 SYGAGN. This CDR3 is built from 12 residues. Between the trimmed V and J ends, which lost 4 bases and 6 bases, there was a span of 9 bases. The CDR3 sequence is CASSFREDTQYF. The sequenced CDR3 bases are TGTGCCAGCAGTTTCAGGGAGGACACCCAGTAC.

In the case of this clone: Mouse gene names apply. The CDR3 is cut off 1 residue early in the read; its end comes from the germline J gene. V gene TRBV2 combines with J gene TRBJ1-3, with D tentatively TRBD1 (5 bases). The CDR3 consists of 15 residues. CDR1 and CDR2 from the germline V gene are LGHNA and YSYQKL. V lost 2 bases to trimming and J lost 0 bases, with 8 bases between them. The sequenced part of the CDR3 DNA is TGTGCCAGCAGCCAACAGGGACCTTCTGGAAATACGCTCTAT. It translates to CASSQQGPSGNTLY. The CDR3 in full is CASSQQGPSGNTLYF.

Regarding this clone: The listed genes are named as in mouse. The sequence runs out 1 residue before the end of the CDR3; the remainder is reconstructed from the germline J gene. This chain joins TRBV13-3 and TRBJ1-1; perhaps TRBD1 as D (5 bases). The CDR3 is made up of 13 amino acids. V was clipped by 3 bases and J by 0 bases, with 6 bases between them. Per germline, CDR1 NNHDY and CDR2 SYVADS. CDR3: CASSGQTNTEVFF. The CDR3 DNA, read in part, is TGTGCCAGCAGTGGACAGACAAACACAGAAGTCTTC.

There are a few counts of this clone. The genes and germline here are from mouse. Read coverage stops 1 residue before the CDR3 terminus; the germline J gene supplies the remainder. This chain links TRBV20 with TRBJ2-1; TRBD2 agrees at 11 bases. J was trimmed by 5 bases and V by 3 bases; bases with no gene match: 0. This CDR3 is 13 amino acids long. The germline V gene encodes CDR1 GFQATS and CDR2 STVNSAI. CDR3 residues: CGARLGGHAEQFF. The sequenced CDR3 bases are TGTGGTGCTAGACTGGGGGGGCATGCTGAGCAGTTC.

With respect to this clone: The gene symbols are mouse symbols. The CDR3 goes on 1 residue after the read ends, and that part is filled in from the germline J gene. V usage is TRBV13-3 and J usage is TRBJ1-3; weak D call: TRBD1 (6 bases). Trimming removed 3 bases at V and 0 bases at J, with 7 bases between. The CDR3 loop spans 14 amino acids. Germline V gene lookup returns CDR1 NNHDY and CDR2 SYVADS. CDR3 region: CASSGQDSGNTLYF. The sequenced CDR3 bases are TGTGCCAGCAGTGGACAGGATTCTGGAAATACGCTCTAT.

This clone was seen only a few times. Gene labels here are mouse ones. The CDR3 end falls 1 residue outside the read, so it is completed with the germline J gene. The chain has TRBV13-3 and TRBJ1-4, with 7 bases that match TRBD1. Germline CDR1 and CDR2: NNHDY and SYVADS. The ends lost 2 bases at V and 0 bases at J; junction bases unmatched: 7. The CDR3 is 17 residues long. CDR3 residues: CASSEAGTVISNERLFF. The part of the CDR3 DNA that was read is TGTGCCAGCAGTGAAGCCGGGACAGTCATTTCCAACGAAAGATTATTT.

Comment on this clone: Gene and germline names: mouse. CDR3 DNA (partial): TGTGCCAGCAGCTTAGGACAACAAGACACCCAGTAC. This translates into CASSLGQQDTQY. The whole CDR3 sequence reads CASSLGQQDTQYF. V and J are TRBV3 and TRBJ2-5; D is uncertain. The read halts 1 residue ahead of the CDR3 end, with the missing end drawn from the germline J gene. There are 13 residues in the CDR3. V was shortened by 1 base and J by 3 bases, with 5 bases between the two germline ends. Germline CDR1 is SNHLY and CDR2 is FYNGKV (reference sequence). Using reference TRBV3 and TRBJ2-5 for the parts outside the CDR3, the full variable domain is GPKVLQIPSHQIIDMGQMVTLNCDPVSNHLYFYWYKQILGQQMEFLVNFYNGKVMEKSKLFKDQFSVERPDGSYFTLKIQPTALEDSAVYFCASSLGQQDTQYFGPGTRLLVL.

This clone was counted a few times. Gene names and germline match the mouse. The CDR3 is cut off 1 residue early in the read; its end comes from the germline J gene. The rearrangement uses TRBV1 and TRBJ2-7; TRBD1 agrees at 8 bases. The CDR3 contains 12 residues. The V and J ends lost 6 bases and 4 bases, in that order; junction bases with no gene match: 2. Germline CDR1 NSQYPW, CDR2 LRSPGD (reference sequence). Incomplete CDR3 DNA: TGCACCTGCAGCCGACAGGGGTATGAACAGTAC. Protein product: CTCSRQGYEQY. The whole CDR3 reads CTCSRQGYEQYF.

As to this clone: Mouse germline and gene names are used. CDR3 DNA, as far as it was read: TGTGCCTGGAGTCCCCGCTCCGGACTGGGGGGGTATGAACAGTAC. This encodes CAWSPRSGLGGYEQY. The entire CDR3 is CAWSPRSGLGGYEQYF. The rearrangement links TRBV31 to TRBJ2-7; 12 bases are a match to TRBD2. The read ends 1 residue before the CDR3 terminus; that terminus is restored from the germline J gene. The ends lost 1 base at V and 4 bases at J; junction bases unmatched: 8. Germline CDR1 reads GKSSPN; CDR2 reads SITVG. This CDR3 comprises 16 residues. Using reference TRBV31 and TRBJ2-7 for the parts outside the CDR3, the full variable domain is AQTIHQWPVAEIKAVGSPLSLGCTIKGKSSPNLYWYWQATGGTLQQLFYSITVGQVESVVQLNLSASRPKDDQFILSTEKLLLSHSGFYLCAWSPRSGLGGYEQYFGPGTRLTVL.

This clone was found a few times. The gene names here belong to mouse. The read halts 1 residue ahead of the CDR3 end, with the missing end drawn from the germline J gene. The chain combines TRBV13-1 with TRBJ2-5; 9 positions match TRBD2. The J segment lost 4 bases and the V segment lost 4 bases, leaving 1 base of the junction unmatched. This CDR3 has 13 residues. Germline V gives CDR1 NSHNY, CDR2 SYGAGN. The CDR3 loop is CASSPGGEDTQYF. CDR3 bases read: TGTGCCAGCAGTCCTGGGGGGGAAGACACCCAGTAC.

Notes on this clone: Here the gene names and germline are mouse. The sequence runs out 1 residue before the end of the CDR3; the remainder is reconstructed from the germline J gene. The rearrangement uses TRBV13-3 and TRBJ2-5; 8 bases fit TRBD1. The CDR3 loop spans 14 amino acids. Germline V gene sequence: CDR1 NNHDY, CDR2 SYVADS. The ends lost 4 bases at V and 2 bases at J; junction bases unmatched: 3. The CDR3 here is CASSRQGRQDTQYF. The part of the CDR3 DNA that was read is TGTGCCAGCAGTCGACAGGGGCGCCAAGACACCCAGTAC.

On this clone itself: Each gene name is a mouse one. The CDR3 end lies 1 residue beyond the end of the read and is filled in from the germline J gene. The J gene is TRBJ1-1, the V gene TRBV5, with 8 nucleotides matching TRBD1. With V trimmed by 2 bases and J by 0 bases, 5 bases remained unmatched. This CDR3 is built from 16 residues. Germline assignment: CDR1 LGHNA and CDR2 YNLKQL (reference sequence). The CDR3 protein is CASSQKPGQANTEVFF. CDR3 bases read: TGTGCCAGCAGCCAAAAACCGGGACAGGCAAACACAGAAGTCTTC.

There are a few counts of this clone. Gene names follow the mouse nomenclature. The observed sequence ends 1 residue before the CDR3 terminus, with the missing tail filled in from the germline J gene. V usage is TRBV16 and J usage is TRBJ2-7; D is unclear. CDR1 SGHSA and CDR2 FRNQAP come from the germline V gene. CDR3 length equals 12 residues. Trimming shortened V by 5 bases and J by 3 bases, and 8 bases separated the two germline ends. Incomplete CDR3 DNA: TGTGCAAGCAGCCCCGAGGGCTATGAACAGTAC. Residues: CASSPEGYEQY. The whole CDR3 region reads CASSPEGYEQYF.

Concerning this clone itself: Gene names refer to mouse genes. From the germline J gene comes the end of the CDR3, since the read stops 1 residue before it. This rearrangement joins TRBV19 to TRBJ2-7; a weak D match, TRBD2 (7 bases). CDR1 is FNHDT and CDR2 is SITEND in the germline V gene (reference sequence). The germline V and J ends were trimmed by 2 bases and 4 bases, with 10 bases remaining between them. This CDR3 has 13 residues. The CDR3 spells CASSMGGSYEQYF. The part of the CDR3 DNA that was read is TGTGCCAGCAGTATGGGGGGCTCGTATGAACAGTAC.

Remarks on this clone: Gene names and germline match the mouse. The read is 1 residue too short to cover the CDR3 end, so that end is filled in from the germline J gene. The same CDR3 can be traced to other DNA sequences in this sample. The rearrangement joins TRBV29 to TRBJ1-2; D might be TRBD1 (5 bases). The CDR3 spans 12 residues. Trimming stripped 6 bases from V and 0 bases from J, with 5 bases between. Germline lookup yields CDR1 MSHET and CDR2 SYDVDS. This CDR3 is CASSRANSDYTF. The part of the CDR3 DNA that was read is TGTGCTAGCAGCAGGGCAAACTCCGACTACACC. The variable domain in full, with the rest retrieved from reference TRBV29 and TRBJ1-2, is DMKVTQMPRYLIKRMGENVLLECGQDMSHETMYWYRQDPGLGLQLIYISYDVDSNSEGDIPKGYRVSRKKREHFSLILDSAKTNQTSVYFCASSRANSDYTFGSGTRLLVI.

Comments on this clone: Genes and germline come from the mouse. The read stops 1 residue short of the end of the CDR3; the missing end is completed from the germline J gene. The V and J genes are TRBV13-2 and TRBJ2-5; 10 nucleotides match TRBD1. Germline trimming cut 2 bases from V and 1 base from J; bases unmatched to any gene: 1. This CDR3 comprises 15 residues. Looked up from germline, CDR1 is NNHNN and CDR2 is SYGAGS (reference sequence). CDR3 bases read: TGTGCCAGCGGTGAGACAGGGGGCGACCAAGACACCCAGTAC. Encoded protein: CASGETGGDQDTQY. The CDR3, in full, reads CASGETGGDQDTQYF.

This clone was recorded a few times. Here the gene names and germline are mouse. The read stops 1 residue short of the end of the CDR3; the missing end is completed from the germline J gene. This sequence joins TRBV14 and TRBJ2-7; tentative D call: TRBD1 (6 bases). V was trimmed by 3 bases and J by 3 bases, leaving 10 bases between them. CDR1 is SGHDT, CDR2 FRDEAV, per germline. The CDR3 consists of 13 residues. The CDR3 sequence: CASSSKQGYEQYF. The DNA read from the CDR3 is TGTGCCAGCAGTTCGAAACAGGGCTATGAACAGTAC.

Regarding this clone: Gene names denote mouse genes. Read data end 1 residue before the CDR3 end; the end is taken from the germline J gene. The same CDR3 can be traced to other DNA sequences in this sample. The chain recombines TRBV2 with TRBJ1-3; D perhaps matches TRBD1 (6 bases). CDR1 and CDR2 from the germline V gene are LGHNA and YSYQKL. Trimming took off 0 bases at V and 4 bases at J, with 7 bases between the two ends. This CDR3 is built from 14 residues. CDR3 residues: CASSQDQGGNTLYF. The CDR3 bases that were read are TGTGCCAGCAGCCAAGACCAGGGGGGAAATACGCTCTAT. Supplemented by reference TRBV2 and TRBJ1-3, the full variable domain reads DPKIIQKPKYLVAVTGSEKILICEQYLGHNAMYWYRQSAKKPLEFMFSYSYQKLMDNQTASSRFQPQSSKKNHLDLQITALKPDDSATYFCASSQDQGGNTLYFGEGSRLIVV.

Turning to this clone: Gene labels here are mouse ones. The read halts 1 residue ahead of the CDR3 end, with the missing end drawn from the germline J gene. The rearrangement uses TRBV5 and TRBJ2-4; D may correspond to TRBD1 or TRBD2 (6 bases each). V was clipped by 0 bases and J by 5 bases, with 9 bases between them. Germline CDR1 and CDR2: LGHNA and YNLKQL (reference sequence). CDR3 length: 14 residues. The CDR3 reads CASSQEWGPNTLYF. The CDR3 DNA, read in part, is TGTGCCAGCAGCCAAGAATGGGGGCCAAACACCTTGTAC.

As to this clone: Any gene name here is a mouse gene name. Read sequence stops 1 residue before the CDR3 end, and the germline J gene provides the missing end. The J gene is TRBJ1-1, the V gene TRBV19, with 8 bases fitting TRBD1. V shed 6 bases, J shed 0 bases, and the junction held 4 bases outside the gene matches. Germline V CDR1 and CDR2: FNHDT, SITEND (reference sequence). This CDR3 comprises 14 residues. CDR3 in amino acids: CASTRTGPNTEVFF. The sequenced CDR3 bases are TGTGCCAGCACCAGGACAGGGCCAAACACAGAAGTCTTC.

Remarks on this clone: All gene names here are mouse names. Read data end 1 residue before the CDR3 end; the end is taken from the germline J gene. V usage is TRBV19 and J usage is TRBJ1-4, with TRBD1 matching 12 bases. V lost 3 bases and J lost 7; bases outside the gene matches: 4. CDR1 is FNHDT and CDR2 is SITEND in the germline V gene (reference sequence). There are 15 residues in the CDR3. CDR3 DNA (partial): TGTGCCAGCAGTAGGGACAGGGGGCGCGGCGAAAGATTATTT. Translated, it gives CASSRDRGRGERLF. In full, the CDR3 reads CASSRDRGRGERLFF.

With respect to this clone: Mouse germline and gene names are used. The read gets to within 1 residue of the CDR3 end, and the germline J gene fills in the rest. Other nucleotide sequences in the sample specify the same CDR3. This chain links TRBV5 with TRBJ2-5, with D tentatively TRBD2 (5 bases). V lost 0 bases and J lost 0, with 7 bases in between. Germline CDR1 reads LGHNA; CDR2 reads YNLKQL (reference sequence). CDR3 length equals 15 residues. CDR3 bases read: TGTGCCAGCAGCCAAGATTGGGGAAACCAAGACACCCAGTAC. This encodes CASSQDWGNQDTQY. The whole CDR3 sequence reads CASSQDWGNQDTQYF.

To note about this clone: The listed genes are named as in mouse. Read sequence stops 1 residue before the CDR3 end, and the germline J gene provides the missing end. V gene TRBV19 combines with J gene TRBJ2-7, with TRBD2 matching over 10 bases. The germline gives CDR1 FNHDT, CDR2 SITEND (reference sequence). The length of the CDR3 is 14 residues. V gave up 4 bases and J gave up 0 bases; unmatched junction bases: 1. CDR3 region: CASSGTGVSYEQYF. The part of the CDR3 DNA that was read is TGTGCCAGCAGTGGGACTGGGGTCTCCTATGAACAGTAC.